This T cell receptor beta chain stems from a study of a mutant IDH1 vaccine in newly diagnosed glioma (dated by TCRdb to the early 2020s). At the level of the whole study: The roughly 32 treated patients were roughly 62% male and approximately 40% female, with a mean age of roughly 40 years. Peripheral blood samples were drawn at six visits, namely V03 (baseline), V05, V07, V10, V12 and V13. Longitudinal TCRB deep sequencing was performed for some 25 treated patients wherever samples were available for exploratory analyses. Prior to enrollment, patients had been given standard therapy consisting of radiotherapy alone, temozolomide alone, or radiochemotherapy with temozolomide, with the combination given to most patients.

Libraries were prepared through the immunoSEQ multiplex PCR assay. Rearranged TCR beta chain sequences were amplified using the hsTCRB Kit according to the manufacturer's protocol. TCRB libraries were sequenced on an Illumina MiSeq. The paper's processing steps were these. The proprietary platform of the kit vendor was used for demultiplexing, trimming and gene mapping. What TCRdb holds here is the immuneACCESS table cut down to in-frame rearrangements. Part of the clones is not present; checked against another copy, under half of the missing clones reflect an unresolved V gene, and the others are unexplained. That table supplies the V and J calls and clone size; D and trimming were determined from the DNA. A total of tens of thousands of clones appear in this sample, 93% of them only once. Jointly, the top ten make up around 1.2% of the sample. Note on this clone: Which antigen it targets is not known. No qualities accompany the bases; no much larger clone lies one base away.

General study outcomes and caveats: Across multiple MHC alleles, vaccine-induced immune responses were seen in more than 90% of patients. PBMC samples for TCRB deep sequencing were selected based on availability. The authors stated that sample limitations prevented analyses of patient blood samples from being reproduced. No apparent relationship was observed between pseudoprogression and alterations in the top peripheral T cell clonotypes detected by TCRB sequencing.

Reading the label with the study, this specimen's time point is: baseline, week 1 (first vaccination visit). The treatment or condition tag for this specimen amounts to: pre-vaccination baseline after standard-of-care therapy. The donors had newly diagnosed IDH1-mutant astrocytomas of WHO grade 3 or 4 that showed loss of nuclear ATRX. The samples were drawn from NOA16, a multicentre, single-arm, open-label phase I trial in Germany that tested a mutant IDH1 peptide vaccine in humans for the first time. Blood drawn at visit V03 was used as the baseline sample for immunogenicity testing. Genomic DNA for TCRB sequencing was extracted from EDTA blood using the DNeasy Blood and Tissue Kit. V drops 5 bases and J drops 1 base, leaving 15 bases in between. Reading from cysteine to phenylalanine, the CDR3 counts 16 amino acids. The entry retains the CDR3 DNA only, 48 bases that are in frame from base 1. For CDR1 and CDR2, the germline V gene lists SGHAT and FQNNGV.

The V gene is TRBV11-2 and the J gene is TRBJ2-1; a weak D assignment points to TRBD2 (6 bases agree). The clonotype was recovered from a man aged 40-49 years with glioma. The sample in question was PBMCs, obtained from a glioma patient treated with radiotherapy, temozolomide or both. The nucleotide sequence is TGTGCCAGCAGCCAACTAGCCCGCGAATCCTACAATGAGCAGTTCTTC. It encodes CASSQLARESYNEQFF.